This record looks at one T cell receptor (beta chain) sequence and its context. These data are taken from a study of blood T cell repertoires in COVID-19. V lost 3 bases, J lost 2 bases, and 4 bases stayed unmatched. Germline-derived CDR1 and CDR2 are SGHDT and YYEEEE. This CDR3 comprises 16 residues. TCRdb's copy holds only in-frame clones and misses some; the assay was immunoSEQ multiplex PCR. The table shows approximately 140,000 clones, with about 84% occurring only once. The rearrangement joins TRBV5-6 to TRBJ2-1, with 11 bases matching TRBD2. The TCR comes from a human donor in a cohort sampled during active COVID-19. Sequenced: peripheral blood. The CDR3 DNA is TGTGCCAGCAGCTCGAATAGCGGGGGGGCCTACAATGAGCAGTTCTTC. Its protein is CASSSNSGGAYNEQFF.